The 16 T cell receptor beta chains below all came from one sample that was sequenced in a study of blood T cell repertoires in COVID-19. Profiled with immunoSEQ multiplex PCR; TCRdb holds only in-frame clones, not every one. The profile covers a few hundred thousand clones, with 87% appearing a single time and approximately 2.4% taken by the ten largest. The sample was peripheral blood. All receptors derive from a man aged 18-30 years with active or convalescent COVID-19.

The V gene is TRBV4-2, the J gene TRBJ2-1, with a tentative D call TRBD2 (5 bases). The ends were cut back, 3 bases at V and 9 bases at J, with 9 bases in the middle. The length of the CDR3 is 12 residues. Per the germline V gene, CDR1 is LGHNA and CDR2 is YNFKEQ. The CDR3 protein is CASSQGGGEQFF. The CDR3 region has the DNA TGTGCCAGCAGCCAGGGCGGAGGTGAGCAGTTCTTC.

The chain uses TRBV7-2 and TRBJ1-2; no definite D call. The germline V gene has CDR1 SGHTA and CDR2 FQGNSA. V was shortened by 5 bases and J by 3 bases, with 7 bases between the two germline ends. This CDR3 is 12 amino acids long. DNA for the CDR3: TGTGCCAGCAGCCTCAGTTACTATGGCTACACCTTC. Translating gives CASSLSYYGYTF.

The count of this clone is one. This chain uses TRBV2 with TRBJ2-5; 7 bases match TRBD1. Germline V gene lookup returns CDR1 SNHLY and CDR2 FYNNEI. V lost 7 bases and J lost 0; bases outside the gene matches: 5. CDR3 size: 14 residues. CDR3 loop: CASTLGQNQETQYF. CDR3 nucleotides: TGTGCCAGCACTCTGGGACAGAACCAAGAGACCCAGTACTTC.

This clone came up a few times. The chain combines TRBV7-2 with TRBJ2-1, with TRBD2 as a possible D gene (7 bases). With 2 bases removed from V and 9 bases from J, the gap between germline ends came to 14 bases. Germline V gives CDR1 SGHTA, CDR2 FQGNSA. CDR3 length: 14 residues. The CDR3 is CASSLFKGGGEQFF. CDR3 sequence (DNA): TGTGCCAGCAGCTTATTTAAGGGAGGGGGTGAGCAGTTCTTC. Combining the CDR3 with reference TRBV7-2 and TRBJ2-1 gives the whole variable domain GAGVSQSPSNKVTEKGKDVELRCDPISGHTALYWYRQSLGQGLEFLIYFQGNSAPDKSGLPSDRFSAERTGGSVSTLTIQRTQQEDSAVYLCASSLFKGGGEQFFGPGTRLTVL.

The chain uses TRBV2 and TRBJ1-2; 8 positions agree with TRBD1. V was pared by 1 base and J by 9 bases, with 4 bases of the junction left unmatched. The V gene's germline CDR1 is SNHLY and CDR2 FYNNEI. CDR3 length equals 13 residues. DNA of the CDR3: TGTGCCAGCAGTGAAGACAGGGGGGTTAGCTACACCTTC. Amino acid sequence: CASSEDRGVSYTF.

In this sample, this clone turned up once. V usage is TRBV4-1 and J usage is TRBJ2-1, with 8 bases that match TRBD1. Germline V CDR1 and CDR2: MGHRA, YSYEKL. Losses at the gene ends were 4 bases for V and 9 bases for J; bases not matched to a gene: 5. The CDR3 is 13 residues long. In nucleotides, the CDR3 is TGCGCCAGCAGCCCCGGACAGGGTGTTGAGCAGTTCTTC. Protein: CASSPGQGVEQFF.

In its sample, this clone was seen a few times. This sequence joins TRBV28 and TRBJ2-7; TRBD2 agrees at 7 bases. V shed 1 base and J 1 base; nucleotides not matched to a gene: 7. The germline V gene has CDR1 MDHEN and CDR2 SYDVKM. This CDR3 is 16 amino acids long. CDR3 DNA sequence: TGTGCCAGCAGTTTATTGGGAGGGCCCGGTTCCTACGAGCAGTACTTC. It is translated as CASSLLGGPGSYEQYF. Using reference TRBV28 and TRBJ2-7 for the parts outside the CDR3, the full variable domain is DVKVTQSSRYLVKRTGEKVFLECVQDMDHENMFWYRQDPGLGLRLIYFSYDVKMKEKGDIPEGYSVSREKKERFSLILESASTNQTSMYLCASSLLGGPGSYEQYFGPGTRLTVT.

The rearrangement joins TRBV18 to TRBJ2-2; 9 nucleotides line up with TRBD2. Losses at the gene ends were 0 bases for V and 0 bases for J; bases not matched to a gene: 2. This CDR3 comprises 17 residues. Germline-derived CDR1 and CDR2 are KGHSH and LQKENI. CDR3 nucleotide sequence: TGTGCCAGCTCACCACCGCTAGCGGGGCCGAACACCGGGGAGCTGTTTTTT. Protein sequence: CASSPPLAGPNTGELFF.

CDR3 sequence (DNA): TGTGCCAGCAGCTTAGCAGGGGCTGAGAAGCCCCAGCATTTT. Protein: CASSLAGAEKPQHF. The rearrangement joins TRBV7-6 to TRBJ1-5; possibly TRBD1 for D (5 bases). Trimming took off 0 bases at V and 8 bases at J, with 11 bases between the two ends. This CDR3 region has 14 residues. Germline CDR1 SGHVS, CDR2 FNYEAQ.

In its sample, this clone was seen a few times. This chain joins TRBV24-1 and TRBJ2-6, with D possibly TRBD1 on 5 matching bases. This CDR3 has 15 residues. In germline, CDR1 is KGHDR, CDR2 SFDVKD. The V and J ends lost 3 bases and 2 bases respectively, with 7 bases between them. The CDR3 region has the DNA TGTGCCACCAGTGATCCAGGGACTGGGGCCAACGTCCTGACTTTC. Its protein is CATSDPGTGANVLTF.

This chain joins TRBV20-1 and TRBJ1-5; D might be TRBD1 (6 bases). Looked up from germline, CDR1 is DFQATT and CDR2 is SNEGSKA (reference sequence). V lost 3 bases, J lost 6 bases, and 15 bases lay in between. This CDR3 comprises 14 residues. Here the CDR3 reads CSASLGALGQPQHF. In DNA, the CDR3 is TGCAGTGCTAGTCTGGGGGCGCTTGGTCAGCCCCAGCATTTT.

The chain recombines TRBV28 with TRBJ1-4; possible D gene TRBD1, 6 bases. CDR3 length: 16 residues. Trimming took 10 bases from V and 6 from J, leaving 24 bases between them. Germline assignment: CDR1 MDHEN and CDR2 SYDVKM. CDR3 nucleotides: TGTGCCATCTCGGAGAATGACTGGACAGACGATGAAAAACTGTTTTTT. Encoded protein: CAISENDWTDDEKLFF.

The chain is built from TRBV15 and TRBJ1-1; D gene ambiguous. Germline CDR1 and CDR2: LNHNV and YYDKDF (reference sequence). V lost 0 bases and J 7 bases, leaving 15 bases between the germline ends. There are 15 residues in the CDR3. The chain's CDR3 is CATSRDLAGKLEAFF. The CDR3 nucleotides read TGTGCCACCAGCAGAGATTTGGCAGGCAAACTTGAAGCTTTCTTT. Full variable domain (outside the CDR3, taken from reference TRBV15 and TRBJ1-1): DAMVIQNPRYQVTQFGKPVTLSCSQTLNHNVMYWYQQKSSQAPKLLFHYYDKDFNNEADTPDNFQSRRPNTSFCFLDIRSPGLGDTAMYLCATSRDLAGKLEAFFGQGTRLTVV.

The V and J genes are TRBV9 and TRBJ2-2, with 9 nucleotides matching TRBD2. CDR1 is SGDLS, CDR2 YYNGEE, per germline. The CDR3 extends over 20 amino acids. The junction had 18 bases not matched to a gene; V was cut back by 2 bases and J by 4 bases. CDR3 nucleotides: TGTGCCAGCAGCGTCCACCCGGCCCTTTTAGCGGGAGAGAGCACCGGGGAGCTGTTTTTT. This encodes CASSVHPALLAGESTGELFF.

V and J are TRBV2 and TRBJ2-1; D perhaps matches TRBD2 (6 bases). Trimming pared 4 bases from V and 14 bases from J, leaving 9 bases between. This CDR3 has 10 residues. The V gene's germline CDR1 is SNHLY and CDR2 FYNNEI. CDR3 nucleotides: TGTGCCAGCAGTGTGAGGAGGGAGTTCTTC. This gives the protein CASSVRREFF. Filled out from reference TRBV2 and TRBJ2-1, the complete variable domain reads EPEVTQTPSHQVTQMGQEVILRCVPISNHLYFYWYRQILGQKVEFLVSFYNNEISEKSEIFDDQFSVERPDGSNFTLKIRSTKLEDSAMYFCASSVRREFFGPGTRLTVL.

This clone appeared a few times. The V and J genes are TRBV7-2 and TRBJ1-1; D is perhaps TRBD1 (5 bases). The length of the CDR3 is 16 residues. Trimming cost V 1 base and J 5 bases, with 17 bases left between them. Germline assignment: CDR1 SGHTA and CDR2 FQGNSA. In DNA form, the CDR3 reads TGTGCCAGCAGCTTAGGGGCAGGGAAGGGGTTTACTGAAGCTTTCTTT. Translated: CASSLGAGKGFTEAFF.